This TCR beta chain is drawn from a study of cytomegalovirus exposure and HLA in healthy donors (dated by TCRdb to 2015 to 2018). Context from the whole study: According to an earlier analysis of 587 of the donors, some 170 million T cells yielded 120 million or so unique TCR beta sequences and approximately 300 Gb of sequence data. Roughly 320 gigabases of sequencing data and 70 million to 100 million unique TCR sequences made up an early release that covered approximately 620 HLA-typed donors. Among around 400 genotyped donors of the cohort, an average of around 250,000 unique TCR beta nucleotide sequences was sequenced per donor, of which 15% to 20% were non-productive. HLA typing covered class I and class II loci at four-digit resolution. Alongside the repertoire data, information on donor age, sex, ethnicity and CMV serostatus was compiled. A later analysis re-examined previously published TCR beta repertoires from roughly 650 donors and added high-resolution HLA genotyping to investigate patterns of TCR occurrence. The later analysis used no new phenotypic data to find candidate immune exposures, relying instead on TCR beta sequences and their occurrence across donors. A later genetic analysis used genome-wide SNP genotypes for about three fifths of the 666 donors, treating that subset as a discovery cohort. Several DR-DQ haplotypes were handled as single units for association and clustering because linkage in the cohort was strong. The study was designed to test whether signatures of past pathogen exposure could be identified by cataloging public T cell receptors. All discovery cohort repertoires had been generated using a single sequencing platform. In an earlier analysis of roughly 540 of the donors, high-throughput TCR beta sequencing was used to judge whether each TCR beta V gene segment behaved as functional or pseudogenic. To predict cytomegalovirus infection status, the study combined high-throughput TCR immunosequencing, statistical association of individual TCRs with disease status, and machine learning. The study profiled the T cell repertoires of under 850 subjects by immunosequencing and related them to cytomegalovirus serostatus. In addition to the first cohort of about 650 subjects, a separate validation cohort of 130 or so different subjects was used. Typing coverage varied by locus: about 620-630 donors for A, B, C, DRB1 and DQB1; roughly 520 for DQA1; nearly 610 for DPA1; 400 to 480 for DPB1. Of the 300 to 400 genotyped donors, 81% fell in the genetic ancestry cluster associated with self-reported Caucasian donors.

The cohort consisted of approximately 690 healthy bone marrow donors. Cohort members were all nominally healthy when sampled, although unrecorded immune exposures were likely present. The donor was CMV seronegative and was included in the group of approximately 350 seronegative cohort members. Every donor gave a peripheral blood sample, and the peripheral blood mononuclear cells from that sample were used for TCR beta sequencing. Genomic DNA was extracted from the blood cell samples with the Qiagen DNeasy Blood Extraction Kit. In the germline V gene, CDR1 corresponds to MNHNS and CDR2 to SASEGT. The CDR3 numbers 10 residues from cysteine through phenylalanine. The read is trimmed to its CDR3 DNA, 30 bases read in frame from base 1. V and J are truncated by 6 bases and 6 bases respectively, leaving an intervening sequence of 6 bases. General conclusions and limits of the study: A later analysis associated some 17,000 TCR beta sequences with specific HLA alleles at a false discovery rate of 0.05. In an earlier analysis of approximately 590 of the donors, most TCR beta V segments were observed in productive rearrangements about 90% or about 30% of the time, broadly matching IMGT annotations. A later analysis found that TCR association rates varied across HLA loci, with DRB1 alleles showing the most associated TCRs and HLA-C alleles the fewest. Linkage disequilibrium might explain the correlated functional status among segregating V segments, but an unknown experimental factor could not be ruled out. It was suggested by the authors that the approach could potentially be generalized to other disease states and immunological phenotypes. A later genetic analysis associated a missense DCLRE1C variant with V-gene and J-gene trimming of TCR beta chains, and an independent cohort replicated the association. In vitro tests confirmed that a few of the cytomegalovirus-associated TCR beta chains recognize cytomegalovirus antigens. According to a later analysis, parvovirus B19, influenza, CMV and Epstein-Barr virus appeared linked to several top co-occurrence clusters. Because some donors lacked HLA typing at each locus, the association tests relied only on the typed subset. Most TCR sequences were seen in very few donors, while some public TCRs were found in many individuals. A later genetic analysis reported fewer N-insertions in productive TCRs among donors in an Asian-associated ancestry cluster than the roughly 670-donor mean. Because the 87-base-pair reads could not distinguish some IMGT-functional V segments, including TRBV6-2 and TRBV6-3, those segments were excluded. A cluster of highly shared sequence variants was judged likely to be a technical artifact of the sequencing pipeline. The cohort was sequenced for TCR beta chains only, and without alpha or paired-chain data the features that could be detected were limited. The classifier was reported to diagnose cytomegalovirus status with high specificity and sensitivity in both the original and validation cohorts. Because counts were too low, roughly 18 rarely observed V segments, including chromosome 9 orphons, were left out of the earlier analysis of several hundred of the donors. For the cohort, immune exposure information was limited to CMV serostatus. Compared with equally common non-associated chains, HLA-associated TCR beta chains in a later analysis were more clonally expanded and had lower generation probabilities. The study gave a list of 150 to 200 TCR beta chains associated with cytomegalovirus. Roughly uniform sequencing depth across donors was assumed in presence/absence analyses, although this assumption may not hold. When HLA alleles, especially DR and DQ, strongly co-occurred, TCR associations were difficult to assign to individual alleles. A further reported finding was that TCR beta sequences accurately predicted the HLA-A and HLA-B alleles for most subjects in the first cohort. A later analysis found that most CMV-associated TCR beta chains appeared HLA-restricted, with HLA associations seemingly driven largely by CMV exposure.

The library was made by the immunoSEQ multiplex PCR assay. For the multiplex PCR, a mixture combining 60 forward primers for TCR Vbeta segments and 13 reverse primers for TCR Jbeta segments was used. A multiplex PCR assay on genomic DNA amplified the CDR3 region of rearranged TCR beta genes. The amplified TCR beta libraries were sequenced on the Illumina HiSeq System as 87-base-pair reads. In the original analysis: A later analysis tallied roughly 78 million unique TCR beta chains across the 660 or so repertoires, and around 10 million of those chains were shared by two or more donors. Raw reads were error-corrected and collapsed into unique sequences with a nearest-neighbor algorithm that merged closely related sequences to remove PCR and sequencing errors. CDR3 sequences were aligned to IMGT reference sequences to assign V, D and J gene segments. For a sequence to be retained, a match of at least six nucleotides to both a V gene segment and a J gene segment was required. A rearrangement counted as productive if the CDR3 had no stop codons and remained in frame with V and J, and every other rearrangement counted as non-productive. Following IMGT convention, CDR3 was defined as the stretch from the second conserved V-encoded cysteine to the conserved J-encoded phenylalanine. The earlier analysis of 587 of the donors excluded sequences that lacked an unambiguous match to a single V gene segment. An earlier analysis of 500 to 700 of the donors classified V segments as functional when productive rearrangements were above 56.7% and as segregating when the standard deviation between donors was above 5%. A statistical classification framework was built for diagnosing cytomegalovirus status from the catalog of TCR beta chain sequences. A later analysis assigned V and J genes by comparing TCR nucleotide sequences with IMGT/GENE-DB human TR gene sequences. In a later analysis, CDR3 sequences and most-parsimonious VDJ recombination scenarios were assigned using the TCRdist pipeline. In a later analysis, every TCR beta chain was defined by the combination of its CDR3 amino acid sequence and its V-gene family, and reads without a unique V-gene family were dropped. A later analysis removed 592 highly shared, low-generation-probability nucleotide sequences to deal with suspected cross-contamination and a sequencing artifact. A later analysis calculated a clonal expansion index for each public chain from normalized within-repertoire ranks of inferred template counts. In a later analysis, generation probabilities were computed with a VDJ recombination model fitted to out-of-frame rearrangements, and the resulting probabilities were checked against IGoR. In a later analysis, TCR-TCR, TCR-HLA and TCR-CMV co-occurrence was scored with hypergeometric tests, and a repertoire-size bias correction was applied to TCR pairs. In a later analysis, false discovery rates were estimated by permuting HLA or CMV assignments 20 times. In a later analysis, co-occurring TCRs were grouped using DBSCAN, and TCRdist sequence similarity was added for clustering within HLA-allele-positive subsets. Co-occurrence clustering excluded repertoires with fewer than 30,000 or more than 120,000 public chains, plus five with anomalous nucleotide sharing. The clones in this table, taken by TCRdb from immuneACCESS, are in-frame only. Not every clone is retained; where verified, under half of the shortfall comes from an unresolved V gene, and the cause of the rest is unknown. The V and J calls and clone size come from that table; D and trimming were worked out from the DNA. This sample gives 99,000 or so clones in total; under 85% of them show up just once. 6.1% of the sample rests with the top ten.

This clone was seen a single time. What this receptor recognizes is not known. No per-base quality is available; no much larger clone lies one base away. The rearrangement joined TRBV6-1 to TRBJ2-7; confidence is insufficient to name the D gene. What was sequenced was PBMCs. The receptor comes from a young man in good health and CMV-seronegative. The CDR3 reads as follows: CASSTPEQYF. The nucleotide sequence reads as follows: TGTGCCAGCAGCACACCCGAGCAGTACTTC.